This T cell receptor beta chain is from a study of blood T cell repertoires in COVID-19. At the level of the study: Whether acute or convalescent, the COVID-19 samples came from the United States, Italy and Spain.

V was cut by 7 bases and J by 1 base, with 11 bases left in between. Germline V CDR1 and CDR2: SGHRS, YFSETQ. CDR3 size: 14 residues. The method was immunoSEQ multiplex PCR; TCRdb's version includes in-frame clones alone and lacks a portion of them. The sample holds 200,000 to 250,000 clones, more than 80% seen once. Sequenced input: peripheral blood. The genes are TRBV5-1 and TRBJ2-2; D is uncertain. The source is a man aged 25-45 years with COVID-19, enrolled during active disease. This chain's CDR3 is CASAPNGNTGELFF. The CDR3 DNA reads TGCGCCAGCGCCCCGAACGGGAACACCGGGGAGCTGTTTTTT.